This is a list of T cell receptor beta chains from one sample in a study of early T cells in non-severe SARS-CoV-2 infection. TCRdb recomputed calls from the 5' RACE reads with MiXCR, one row per CDR3 protein. This table has tens of thousands of distinct CDR3 sequences, roughly a tenth appearing once. Sequences were obtained from whole blood. Receptors were obtained from an adult who was a healthcare worker with PCR-confirmed SARS-CoV-2 infection or an uninfected control (not recorded which). Each CDR3 is given with its conserved first and last residue. Each record gives: clone size, D gene, V gene, J gene, CDR3 protein, CDR3 DNA. A D gene is named only where the DNA matches it firmly. The listing skips clone size in some rows; elsewhere it reads once, few, many or a size class.

NA	NA	TRBV19	TRBJ2-3	CASSQAGPSTDTQYF	TGTGCCAGTAGTCAAGCGGGCCCTAGCACAGATACGCAGTATTTT
few	NA	TRBV5-1	TRBJ1-6	CASSLEPTKDNSPLHF	TGCGCCAGCAGCTTGGAGCCGACGAAAGATAATTCACCCCTCCACTTT
many	TRBD1	TRBV7-6	TRBJ2-2	CASSTKGGQGYTGELFF	TGTGCCAGCAGCACCAAAGGGGGACAGGGTTACACCGGGGAGCTGTTTTTT
NA	NA	TRBV9	TRBJ2-2	CASSRLAAYTGELFF	TGTGCCAGCAGCAGGTTAGCGGCTTACACCGGGGAGCTGTTTTTT
NA	NA	TRBV6-1	TRBJ1-1	CASKTTQNTEAFF	TGTGCCAGCAAGACTACACAGAACACTGAAGCTTTCTTT
few	NA	TRBV6-6	TRBJ1-5	CASSYPGNQPQHF	TGTGCCAGCAGTTACCCCGGCAATCAGCCCCAGCATTTT
many	NA	TRBV15	TRBJ2-3	CATSRDKEADTQYF	TGTGCCACCAGCAGAGATAAGGAGGCAGATACGCAGTATTTT
NA	NA	TRBV12-3/TRBV12-4	TRBJ1-2	CASSFTGPNYGYTF	TGTGCCAGCAGTTTTACAGGTCCGAACTATGGCTACACCTTC
many	NA	TRBV12-3/TRBV12-4	TRBJ2-3	CASSLRGEDTQYF	TGTGCCAGCAGTTTAAGAGGGGAAGATACGCAGTATTTT
many	TRBD1	TRBV13	TRBJ1-2	CASSLDGTGGRSYGYTF	TGTGCCAGCAGCCTAGACGGGACAGGGGGCCGCAGCTATGGCTACACCTTC
NA	NA	TRBV5-1	TRBJ2-1	CASSLAATYNEQFF	TGCGCCAGCAGCTTGGCGGCGACCTACAATGAGCAGTTCTTC
NA	NA	TRBV15	TRBJ2-6	CATSRFAGRPSGANVLTF	TGTGCCACCAGCAGATTCGCGGGGCGGCCCTCTGGGGCCAACGTCCTGACTTTC
many	NA	TRBV30	TRBJ1-1	CAWSRERAGTEAFF	TGTGCCTGGAGTAGGGAGAGGGCGGGGACTGAAGCTTTCTTT
many	TRBD1	TRBV6-6	TRBJ1-5	CASSYRQGGDQPQHF	TGTGCCAGCAGTTACCGACAGGGTGGGGATCAGCCCCAGCATTTT